These T cell receptor beta chains were read from a single sample in a study of blood T cell repertoires in COVID-19. Assay used: immunoSEQ multiplex PCR; TCRdb lists only in-frame clones, some missing. The sample has 200,000 to 250,000 clones, about 85% seen once. The sample taken for sequencing was PBMCs or T cells enriched from blood (not recorded which). The receptors shown here come from a man aged 25-45 years who had recovered from COVID-19. Both conserved end residues are trimmed from each CDR3.

v_call: TRBV2; cdr3_aa: ASSEFSGLAGGPYEQY
v_call: TRBV6-5; cdr3_aa: ASSQGGLNTEAF
v_call: TRBV6-5; cdr3_aa: ASSSRGGGLNEQF
v_call: TRBV30; cdr3_aa: AWSVLDRFEQY
v_call: TRBV7-9; cdr3_aa: ASSLGSTVRSTEAF
v_call: TRBV18; cdr3_aa: ASSPFVAGGGHNEQF
v_call: TRBV7-9; cdr3_aa: ASSPYTDTQY
v_call: TRBV10-1; cdr3_aa: ASWGLVGLEQF
v_call: TRBV7-8; cdr3_aa: ASSLDTNTEAF
v_call: TRBV30; cdr3_aa: AWSVVGQGGRVPYNSPLH
v_call: TRBV6-5; cdr3_aa: ASSLGTDYGYT
v_call: TRBV4-2; cdr3_aa: ASSQGGGSSYEQY
v_call: TRBV5-1; cdr3_aa: ASSFPSDRENQPQH
v_call: TRBV11-2; cdr3_aa: ASSTEPANTGELF
v_call: TRBV4-2; cdr3_aa: ASSQESAGGSYEQY
v_call: TRBV20-1; cdr3_aa: SARGYGYT
v_call: TRBV5-5; cdr3_aa: ASSLGGQATYLPLH
v_call: TRBV27; cdr3_aa: ASRTAENTIY
v_call: TRBV2; cdr3_aa: ASSGGAGGGNEQF
v_call: TRBV24-1; cdr3_aa: ATSDSTGTGTDTQY
v_call: TRBV9; cdr3_aa: ASRVSTTPNAEAF
v_call: TRBV25-1; cdr3_aa: ASSESYQDGYT
v_call: TRBV14; cdr3_aa: ASSQDRSGGYT
v_call: TRBV9; cdr3_aa: ASSVGVTAGTEAF
v_call: TRBV28; cdr3_aa: ASSTQGQFTDTQY
v_call: TRBV11-2; cdr3_aa: ASSETGNYGYT
v_call: TRBV7-9; cdr3_aa: ASSSRLAGSYEQY
v_call: TRBV28; cdr3_aa: ASRSTGDNSPLH
v_call: TRBV7-9; cdr3_aa: ASSLTGERFVEAF
v_call: TRBV27; cdr3_aa: ASATGTSNQPQH
v_call: TRBV6-1; cdr3_aa: ASSEAGGRGQF
v_call: TRBV30; cdr3_aa: AWSTRGFSYGYT
v_call: TRBV11-3; cdr3_aa: ASSYAPEATQY
v_call: TRBV5-1; cdr3_aa: ASRGLNIQY
v_call: TRBV29-1; cdr3_aa: SVGRGGKNEKLF
v_call: TRBV27; cdr3_aa: ASSLRGQNLHYGYT
v_call: TRBV13; cdr3_aa: ASSARQAGNTIY
v_call: TRBV6-5; cdr3_aa: ASKGIAFGSPLH
v_call: TRBV7-9; cdr3_aa: ASRPREGAWEQY
v_call: TRBV24-1; cdr3_aa: ATSDPTGGDEKLF
v_call: TRBV7-2; cdr3_aa: ASSLAHLVDTQY
v_call: TRBV28; cdr3_aa: ATLTGVGAKNIQY
v_call: TRBV6-6; cdr3_aa: ASNPGASSNQPQH
v_call: TRBV5-1; cdr3_aa: ASSEGLAGVNEQF
v_call: TRBV7-6; cdr3_aa: ASSLAMGQGARSTEAF
v_call: TRBV5-1; cdr3_aa: ASSLWRGVNTEAF
v_call: TRBV19; cdr3_aa: ASSILADSGNTIY
v_call: TRBV10-3; cdr3_aa: AISEVGNTEAF
v_call: TRBV11-3; cdr3_aa: ASSLVLKRECTDTQY
v_call: TRBV7-9; cdr3_aa: ASSSHSGSTDTQY
v_call: TRBV5-8; cdr3_aa: ASSLWGGGKLYEQY
v_call: TRBV14; cdr3_aa: ASSLGLAESYEQY